Listed below are T cell receptor beta chains from one sample, sequenced in a study of STAT5B mutations in CD4+ large granular lymphocyte leukemia. Data came from immunoSEQ multiplex PCR; TCRdb stores just in-frame clones and leaves some out. Of roughly 46,000 clones in the sample, about four fifths are singletons; the top ten hold 0.3% to 0.45%. Sequences were obtained from CD4+ T cells from blood buffy coats. These receptors were taken from a human donor in good health. The CDR3 runs from the conserved cysteine through the conserved F or W. Fields, in order: D gene, J gene, V gene, clone size, CDR3 protein, CDR3 DNA. The D gene is left open where the match is weak. Not every row has a clone size; where given, it reads once, few, many or a size class.

>-|TRBJ1-5|TRBV7-9|few
CASSQAGDSQPQHF
TGTGCCAGCAGCCAAGCCGGGGACTCTCAGCCCCAGCATTTT
>-|TRBJ1-2|TRBV14|-
CASSPGRNYGYTF
TGTGCCAGCAGCCCGGGACGGAACTATGGCTACACCTTC
>TRBD1|TRBJ2-6|TRBV5-1|-
CASSLVWDRVVSGANVLTF
TGCGCCAGCAGCTTGGTGTGGGACAGGGTAGTGTCCGGGGCCAACGTCCTGACTTTC
>TRBD2|TRBJ2-7|TRBV13|-
CASSLLTSGSDEQYF
TGTGCCAGCAGCCTCTTGACTAGCGGGAGCGACGAGCAGTACTTC
>TRBD2|TRBJ2-3|TRBV7-3|-
CASSLSGGTDTQYF
TGTGCCAGCAGCTTAAGCGGGGGTACAGATACGCAGTATTTT
>TRBD1|TRBJ1-1|TRBV5-3|-
CARSRDRGRVAEAFF
TGTGCCAGAAGCCGGGACAGGGGGCGCGTAGCTGAAGCTTTCTTT
>TRBD1|TRBJ2-2|TRBV5-1|once
CASSLVQGAPGELFF
TGCGCCAGCAGCTTGGTACAGGGGGCCCCCGGGGAGCTGTTTTTT
>TRBD1|TRBJ1-1|TRBV7-6|-
CASSAGGADTEAFF
TGTGCCAGCAGCGCAGGGGGCGCGGACACTGAAGCTTTCTTT
>-|TRBJ2-1|TRBV4-1|-
CASSKDWGASNNEQFF
TGCGCCAGCAGCAAAGATTGGGGGGCCTCCAACAATGAGCAGTTCTTC
>TRBD2|TRBJ2-7|TRBV5-1|-
CASSPGGYEQYF
TGCGCCAGCAGCCCGGGGGGGTACGAGCAGTACTTC
>TRBD1|TRBJ2-7|TRBV30|-
CAWTGTGIEQYF
TGTGCCTGGACCGGGACAGGGATCGAGCAGTACTTC
>TRBD1|TRBJ2-5|TRBV6-5|-
CASPFGQGERETQYF
TGTGCCAGCCCCTTTGGGCAGGGGGAAAGGGAGACCCAGTACTTC
>TRBD2|TRBJ2-7|TRBV6-5|-
CASRMGGSFHEQYF
TGTGCCAGCAGAATGGGCGGGAGTTTCCACGAGCAGTACTTC
>TRBD1|TRBJ1-5|TRBV5-1|-
CASSFGDRSNQPQHF
TGCGCCAGCAGCTTCGGGGACAGGAGCAATCAGCCCCAGCATTTT
>-|TRBJ2-1|TRBV4-2|once
CASSQGDRREQFF
TGTGCCAGCAGCCAAGGGGATCGTCGGGAGCAGTTCTTC
>-|TRBJ2-2|TRBV19|-
CASSSDRPGELFF
TGTGCCAGTAGTAGTGACAGACCCGGGGAGCTGTTTTTT
>-|TRBJ2-7|TRBV21-1|few
CDTLGRTPYEQYF
TGTGACACATTAGGACGTACCCCCTACGAGCAGTACTTC
>-|TRBJ2-7|TRBV12-5|few
CASGLVVGGRGSYEQYF
TGTGCTAGTGGTTTGGTAGTCGGGGGAAGGGGCTCCTACGAGCAGTACTTC
>-|TRBJ2-7|TRBV4-2|-
CASSREPGNSYEQYF
TGTGCCAGCAGCCGCGAGCCCGGGAACTCCTACGAGCAGTACTTC
>-|TRBJ1-5|TRBV5-1|-
CASSLGGASNQPQHF
TGCGCCAGCAGCTTAGGGGGGGCGAGCAATCAGCCCCAGCATTTT
>-|TRBJ1-1|TRBV7-9|-
CASSLVGVGDGAF
-
>-|TRBJ2-1|TRBV11-3|-
CASSLKPLLGEQFF
TGTGCCAGCAGCTTAAAACCCTTATTGGGTGAGCAGTTCTTC
>-|TRBJ1-4|TRBV30|-
CAWSAGRGYEKLFF
TGTGCCTGGAGTGCGGGCAGGGGATATGAAAAACTGTTTTTT
>-|TRBJ2-4|TRBV12-5|-
CASGFGVEGVRTKNIQYF
TGTGCTAGTGGTTTTGGGGTGGAGGGGGTGAGGACCAAAAACATTCAGTACTTC
>-|TRBJ2-5|TRBV30|-
CAWSGYHQETQYF
TGTGCCTGGAGCGGATACCATCAAGAGACCCAGTACTTC
>-|TRBJ2-7|TRBV20-1|-
CSALTGYEQYF
TGCAGTGCTCTTACAGGCTACGAGCAGTACTTC
>TRBD1|TRBJ1-2|TRBV19|once
CASSRKGQGKPGDGYTF
TGTGCCAGTAGTAGAAAGGGACAGGGTAAACCAGGGGATGGCTACACCTTC
>-|TRBJ2-7|TRBV2|-
CASSVWEEAYEQYF
TGTGCCAGCAGTGTGTGGGAAGAGGCCTACGAGCAGTACTTC
>TRBD2|TRBJ2-1|TRBV5-1|-
CASSSGLAGRNEQFF
TGCGCCAGCAGCTCAGGACTAGCGGGTAGGAATGAGCAGTTCTTC
>TRBD1|TRBJ2-2|TRBV25-1|-
CASRDRGNTGELFF
TGTGCCAGCCGGGACAGGGGAAATACCGGGGAGCTGTTTTTT